These 6 T cell receptor beta chains were sequenced from one sample in a study of shared clonotypes between healthy human individuals. Clones were sequenced by immunoSEQ multiplex PCR, and TCRdb holds only the in-frame ones, with some missing. The repertoire has under 2.5 million clones, 92% of them found once; the top ten carry around 0.4%. Sequencing was performed on naive CD4+ T cells from PBMCs. Subset indicated: CD45RA+ positively selected. These receptor sequences come from a man aged 18 to 29 in good health. Some clones in this sample may be carry-over from other donors' samples.

The V call is TRBV6-6, the J call TRBJ1-4, with D maybe TRBD1 (5 bases). The CDR3 sequence is 15 residues long. Germline V gene lookup returns CDR1 MNHNY and CDR2 SVGAGI (reference sequence). The V end was cut by 7 bases, the J end by 0 bases, with 12 bases between. The CDR3 DNA reads TGTGCCAGCACCGCGCTGGGGGCAACTAATGAAAAACTGTTTTTT. Its protein product is CASTALGATNEKLFF.

This sequence joins TRBV10-3 and TRBJ2-7; 13 bases are shared with TRBD2. In germline, CDR1 is ENHRY, CDR2 SYGVKD. The CDR3 is made up of 18 amino acids. The V gene end was trimmed by 3 bases and the J gene end by 2 bases; junction bases not matched to a gene: 10. The CDR3 here is CAISDPATGTSGTYEQYF. The CDR3 DNA is TGTGCCATCAGTGATCCTGCCACCGGGACTAGCGGGACCTACGAGCAGTACTTC.

V usage is TRBV5-6 and J usage is TRBJ2-3; D assignment may be TRBD1 or TRBD2 (5 bases each). The CDR3 covers 12 residues. The V end was cut by 4 bases, the J end by 12 bases, with 15 bases between. The germline CDR1 and CDR2 sequences are SGHDT and YYEEEE. The CDR3 is CASSRDPRIQYF. DNA for the CDR3: TGTGCCAGCAGCCGGGACCCTAGAATACAGTATTTT.

The rearrangement uses TRBV9 and TRBJ2-4, with D maybe TRBD2 (5 bases). V was pared by 3 bases and J by 2 bases, with 27 bases between. Germline CDR1 and CDR2: SGDLS and YYNGEE. The CDR3 has 20 residues. CDR3 bases: TGTGCCAGCAGCGCCACAAGTGAACGTAGGATGGACTTGACCAAAAACATTCAGTACTTC. This gives the protein CASSATSERRMDLTKNIQYF.

The rearrangement uses TRBV6-6 and TRBJ2-7; tentative D call: TRBD1 (6 bases). The germline V gene encodes CDR1 MNHNY and CDR2 SVGAGI (reference sequence). Trimming left V 8 bases short and J 2 bases short, with 10 bases between. This CDR3 region has 12 residues. The CDR3: CASGGLTYEQYF. The DNA of the CDR3 is TGTGCCAGCGGGGGCCTTACCTACGAGCAGTACTTC.

J is TRBJ1-4 and V is TRBV2, with D unresolved. The CDR3 is made up of 11 amino acids. Germline CDR1 and CDR2: SNHLY and FYNNEI. V was cut by 4 bases and J by 7 bases, with 4 bases left in between. CDR3 region: CASSGSEKLFF. In DNA form, the CDR3 reads TGTGCCAGCAGTGGTTCTGAAAAACTGTTTTTT.